The 25 T cell receptor beta chains in this list originate from one sample, sequenced in a study of blood T cell repertoires in COVID-19. The data were produced by immunoSEQ multiplex PCR, yet TCRdb's version contains in-frame clones alone and is incomplete. Here the sample spans some 120,000 clones, roughly nine tenths being singletons. The sequenced sample consisted of peripheral blood. The receptors were sampled from a man aged 45-65 years with active COVID-19.

The chain has TRBV11-3 and TRBJ2-1, with D tentatively TRBD2 (6 bases). Between the trimmed V and J ends, which lost 4 bases and 8 bases, there was a span of 24 bases. Germline lookup yields CDR1 SGHNT and CDR2 YENEEA. The CDR3 covers 17 residues. CDR3 sequence (DNA): TGTGCCAGCAGCTCCCCAAAGGAGCGGGCGATATTCCATGAGCAGTTCTTC. This gives the protein CASSSPKERAIFHEQFF.

The chain joins TRBV7-6 to TRBJ2-5; 8 bases match TRBD2. Germline V lookup: CDR1 SGHVS, CDR2 FNYEAQ. The ends lost 1 base at V and 2 bases at J; junction bases unmatched: 12. The CDR3 is 18 amino acids. This chain's CDR3 is CASSLGVLAGGRQETQYF. CDR3 coding DNA: TGTGCCAGCAGCTTAGGGGTCCTAGCGGGTGGAAGGCAAGAGACCCAGTACTTC. The whole variable domain, filled in from reference TRBV7-6 and TRBJ2-5, reads GAGVSQSPRYKVTKRGQDVALRCDPISGHVSLYWYRQALGQGPEFLTYFNYEAQQDKSGLPNDRFSAERPEGSISTLTIQRTEQRDSAMYRCASSLGVLAGGRQETQYFGPGTRLLVL.

This clone was seen only once. The V call is TRBV2, the J call TRBJ2-3, with TRBD2 identical over 11 bases. This CDR3 contains 14 residues. Germline values: CDR1 SNHLY, CDR2 FYNNEI. Trimming took 6 bases from V and 6 from J; bases not matched to a gene: 5. CDR3 protein: CASSPSGGLDTQYF. In DNA form, the CDR3 reads TGTGCCAGCAGCCCTAGCGGGGGGCTCGATACGCAGTATTTT.

As DNA, the CDR3 is TGTGCCAGCAGCTTTGGGGGGGGCCCACCCGGGGAGCTGTTTTTT. Protein sequence: CASSFGGGPPGELFF. The V call is TRBV7-8, the J call TRBJ2-2; perhaps TRBD2 as D (7 bases). CDR1 is SGHVS, CDR2 FQNEAQ, per germline. V dropped 3 bases and J dropped 6 bases, with 14 bases sitting between them. This CDR3 comprises 15 residues.

The V call is TRBV6-6, the J call TRBJ2-1; TRBD1 might be the D (5 bases). CDR1 MNHNY and CDR2 SVGAGI come from the germline V gene (reference sequence). V lost 0 bases and J lost 3, with 6 bases in between. The CDR3 covers 14 residues. The CDR3 DNA reads as TGTGCCAGCAGTTACTCGACAGTCTACAATGAGCAGTTCTTC. Translation: CASSYSTVYNEQFF.

In this sample, this clone turned up a few times. The chain has TRBV24-1 and TRBJ1-6, with unresolved D. CDR1 is KGHDR and CDR2 is SFDVKD in the germline V gene. Trimming removed 5 bases at V and 7 bases at J, with 11 bases between. The CDR3 length is 14 residues. The CDR3 is CATSGTDGNSPLHF. CDR3 nucleotides: TGTGCCACCAGTGGTACTGACGGGAATTCACCCCTCCACTTT.

The CDR3: CASSDPVSSSSYEQYF. The CDR3 nucleotides read TGTGCCAGCAGTGATCCGGTGTCTTCGAGCTCCTACGAGCAGTACTTC. The genes are TRBV2 and TRBJ2-7; no firm D call. The CDR3 runs to 16 residues. The germline V gene has CDR1 SNHLY and CDR2 FYNNEI. V shed 3 bases and J shed 0 bases, with 15 bases lying between them.

This chain connects TRBV7-9 to TRBJ2-1; D is perhaps TRBD1 (6 bases). The CDR3 has 16 residues. The germline V and J ends were trimmed by 0 bases and 3 bases, with 12 bases remaining between them. Germline CDR1 reads SEHNR; CDR2 reads FQNEAQ (reference sequence). CDR3 sequence (DNA): TGTGCCAGCAGCTTAGCGTGGCAGGGGAACTACAATGAGCAGTTCTTC. Amino acid sequence: CASSLAWQGNYNEQFF.

This chain uses TRBV5-4 with TRBJ2-5, with 9 bases identical to TRBD1. This CDR3 is built from 15 residues. CDR1 SGHNT and CDR2 YYREEE come from the germline V gene (reference sequence). J lost 6 bases, V lost 2 bases, and 8 bases had no gene match. The CDR3 protein is CASSFPGQGAQTQYF. CDR3 bases: TGTGCCAGCAGCTTTCCGGGACAGGGTGCGCAGACCCAGTACTTC.

This chain links TRBV9 with TRBJ2-1; D is unclear. The CDR3 is 14 residues long. The germline V gene has CDR1 SGDLS and CDR2 YYNGEE. V lost 0 bases and J lost 5, with 9 bases in between. DNA for the CDR3: TGTGCCAGCAGCGTAGCGGCGGTTAACAATGAGCAGTTCTTC. Protein: CASSVAAVNNEQFF.

There are a few counts of this clone. The J gene is TRBJ1-2, the V gene TRBV19, with 8 bases matching TRBD1. The V gene end was trimmed by 6 bases and the J gene end by 4 bases; junction bases not matched to a gene: 7. The CDR3 is made up of 14 amino acids. Germline V CDR1 and CDR2: LNHDA, SQIVND (reference sequence). The CDR3 reads CASSLGQGAYGYTF. The CDR3 DNA reads TGTGCCAGTAGCCTTGGACAGGGCGCCTATGGCTACACCTTC.

The chain joins TRBV5-1 to TRBJ1-5; a possible D gene is TRBD1 (6 bases). Per the germline V gene, CDR1 is SGHRS and CDR2 is YFSETQ. Trimming took off 4 bases at V and 1 base at J, with 12 bases between the two ends. The CDR3 runs to 15 residues. The CDR3 loop is CASSATTGSNQPQHF. The CDR3 nucleotides are TGCGCCAGCAGCGCAACCACAGGGAGCAATCAGCCCCAGCATTTT.

The CDR3: CASSELAGAQDTQYF. CDR3 in DNA: TGTGCCAGCAGTGAACTAGCGGGAGCCCAAGATACGCAGTATTTT. The chain is built from TRBV6-1 and TRBJ2-3; 10 bases match TRBD2. CDR3 length: 15 residues. Germline assignment: CDR1 MNHNS and CDR2 SASEGT. Trimming at V came to 2 bases and at J to 5 bases, leaving 4 bases not matched to a gene.

This clone has just one count. V gene TRBV7-6 combines with J gene TRBJ2-5; tentatively, D is TRBD2 (5 bases). The V and J ends lost 2 bases and 1 base respectively, with 17 bases between them. This CDR3 contains 17 residues. Germline V CDR1 and CDR2: SGHVS, FNYEAQ. The CDR3 region has the DNA TGTGCCAGCAGCTTATATGCTAGCACAAACTCCCAAGAGACCCAGTACTTC. Its translation: CASSLYASTNSQETQYF.

The V and J genes are TRBV24-1 and TRBJ2-2; D is unclear. Trimming took 2 bases from V and 1 from J, leaving 7 bases between them. Germline V gene data show CDR1 as KGHDR and CDR2 as SFDVKD. The length of the CDR3 is 15 residues. Here the CDR3 DNA reads TGTGCCACCAGTGATTCTCCAGTGAACACCGGGGAGCTGTTTTTT. Protein product: CATSDSPVNTGELFF.

The chain links TRBV2 to TRBJ2-5; D is possibly TRBD1 (5 bases). Looked up from germline, CDR1 is SNHLY and CDR2 is FYNNEI. CDR3 length equals 13 residues. The V and J ends lost 7 bases and 5 bases respectively, with 14 bases between them. DNA of the CDR3: TGTGCCAGCACCGGCGCAGGGTGGGAGACCCAGTACTTC. This gives the protein CASTGAGWETQYF.

This clone was recorded once. The chain couples TRBV18 to TRBJ2-3; D perhaps matches TRBD1 (7 bases). Germline CDR1 and CDR2: KGHSH and LQKENI. Trimming cost V 2 bases and J 5 bases, with 17 bases left between them. The CDR3 is made up of 16 amino acids. DNA of the CDR3: TGTGCCAGCTCACCAGCATCAGGGGGGCAAGGAGATACGCAGTATTTT. Translated, it gives CASSPASGGQGDTQYF.

This rearrangement joins TRBV7-9 to TRBJ2-1, with D tentatively TRBD2 (6 bases). This CDR3 is built from 18 residues. Germline V gene data show CDR1 as SEHNR and CDR2 as FQNEAQ (reference sequence). V shed 3 bases and J shed 9 bases, with 27 bases lying between them. The CDR3 reads CASSFNGDAGSKGGEQFF. The CDR3 DNA is TGTGCCAGCAGCTTTAATGGTGATGCGGGGTCGAAAGGAGGTGAGCAGTTCTTC.

The V and J genes are TRBV7-2 and TRBJ2-1; weak D call: TRBD2 (6 bases). The V end lost 4 bases, the J end lost 0 bases, and 10 bases lay between the germline ends. Per germline, CDR1 SGHTA and CDR2 FQGNSA. The CDR3 totals 15 residues. CDR3 DNA: TGTGCCAGCAGCTCCGGGACTCTCTCCTACAATGAGCAGTTCTTC. This gives the protein CASSSGTLSYNEQFF.

J is TRBJ1-2 and V is TRBV12-5; 9 positions match TRBD1. After removal of 0 bases from V and 8 bases from J, the junction contained 4 bases not matched to a gene. The CDR3 consists of 14 residues. CDR1 and CDR2 from the germline V gene are LGHNT and FRNRAP. The chain's CDR3 is CASGLVRTGEGYTF. The CDR3 DNA sequence: TGTGCTAGTGGTTTGGTTAGGACAGGGGAAGGCTACACCTTC.

The chain links TRBV5-8 to TRBJ1-1; D unclear. Trimming removed 1 base from V and 2 bases from J, with 9 bases in between. This CDR3 is built from 14 residues. The germline gives CDR1 SGHTS, CDR2 YDEGEE. Here the CDR3 DNA reads TGTGCCAGCAGCTTGTTAATGGGCAACACTGAAGCTTTCTTT. Its translation: CASSLLMGNTEAFF.

This clone was recorded only once. V usage is TRBV27 and J usage is TRBJ1-1, with D tentatively TRBD1 (6 bases). Germline lookup yields CDR1 MNHEY and CDR2 SMNVEV (reference sequence). The CDR3 covers 15 residues. Trimming pared 6 bases from V and 5 bases from J, leaving 19 bases between. CDR3 coding DNA: TGTGCCAGCAGAGATCCAGGGGCCTCGTGGACTGAAGCTTTCTTT. Translated: CASRDPGASWTEAFF.

V and J are TRBV19 and TRBJ2-2; D unclear. The germline V gene has CDR1 LNHDA and CDR2 SQIVND (reference sequence). There are 12 residues in the CDR3. V shed 6 bases and J shed 6 bases, with 8 bases lying between them. The CDR3 coding sequence is TGTGCCAGTAGGGCGGCGGCCGGGGAGCTGTTTTTT. Its protein is CASRAAAGELFF.

The CDR3 region is CASTRVDRGQPQHF. The CDR3 DNA reads as TGTGCCAGCACCAGAGTGGACAGGGGACAGCCCCAGCATTTT. V gene TRBV6-6 combines with J gene TRBJ1-5; 9 bases agree with TRBD1. Germline assignment: CDR1 MNHNY and CDR2 SVGAGI (reference sequence). There are 14 residues in the CDR3. Unmatched junction bases numbered 8, after V lost 7 bases and J lost 7 bases.

The J gene is TRBJ1-2, the V gene TRBV25-1, with 8 bases identical to TRBD1. J was trimmed by 10 bases and V by 3 bases; bases with no gene match: 4. CDR1 and CDR2 from the germline V gene are MGHDK and SYGVNS. The CDR3 loop spans 12 amino acids. The CDR3 is CASSDRGRTYTF. CDR3 bases: TGTGCCAGCAGTGACAGGGGGCGGACCTACACCTTC.